This TCR beta chain was documented in a study of early T cells in non-severe SARS-CoV-2 infection. Whole-study context: With bulk RNA from unsorted whole blood as input, sequencing yielded unpaired chains.

The library protocol tagged individual cDNA molecules with unique molecular identifiers. TCRdb fed the 5' RACE reads into MiXCR, producing one record per CDR3 protein. The sample holds roughly 30,000 distinct CDR3 sequences, around 6.1% seen once. The sample holds many counts of this clonotype. V gave up 4 bases and J gave up 4 bases, with 13 bases separating them. The CDR3 totals 14 residues. Per germline, CDR1 LGHNT and CDR2 FRNRAP. The sequencing here drew on whole blood, taken at baseline. This clonotype was sampled from an adult who was a healthcare worker with PCR-confirmed SARS-CoV-2 infection or an uninfected control (not recorded which). The rearrangement joins TRBV12-5 to TRBJ1-1, with D maybe TRBD1 (6 bases). The CDR3 protein is CASGWDINGTEAFF. The CDR3, as DNA: TGTGCTAGTGGTTGGGACATTAATGGCACTGAAGCTTTCTTT.